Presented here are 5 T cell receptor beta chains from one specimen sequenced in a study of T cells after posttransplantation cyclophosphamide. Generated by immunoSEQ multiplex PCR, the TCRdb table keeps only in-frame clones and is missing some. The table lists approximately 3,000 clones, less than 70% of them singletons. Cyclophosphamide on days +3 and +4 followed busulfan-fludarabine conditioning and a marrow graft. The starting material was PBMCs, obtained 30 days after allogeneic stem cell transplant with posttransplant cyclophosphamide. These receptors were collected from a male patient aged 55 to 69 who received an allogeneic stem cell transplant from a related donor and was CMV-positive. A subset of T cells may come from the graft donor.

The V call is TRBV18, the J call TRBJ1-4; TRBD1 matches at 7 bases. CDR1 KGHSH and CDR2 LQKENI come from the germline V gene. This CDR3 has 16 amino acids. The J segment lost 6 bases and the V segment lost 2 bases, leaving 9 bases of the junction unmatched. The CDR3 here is CASSPIYGTADEKLFF. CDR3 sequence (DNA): TGTGCCAGCTCACCAATCTACGGGACAGCGGATGAAAAACTGTTTTTT.

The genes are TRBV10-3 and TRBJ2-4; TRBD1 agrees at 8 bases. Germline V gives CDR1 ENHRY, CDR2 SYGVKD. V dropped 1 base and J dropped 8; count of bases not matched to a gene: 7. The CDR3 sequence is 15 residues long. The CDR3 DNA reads TGTGCCATCAGTGAGTTAGGGCAGGGGGCGGACATTCAGTACTTC. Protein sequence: CAISELGQGADIQYF.

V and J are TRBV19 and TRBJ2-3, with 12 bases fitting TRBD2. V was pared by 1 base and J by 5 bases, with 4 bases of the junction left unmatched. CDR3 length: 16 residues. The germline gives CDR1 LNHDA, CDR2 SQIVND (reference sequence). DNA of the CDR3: TGTGCCAGTAGTATAGGGACTAGCGGGGTTCTAGATACGCAGTATTTT. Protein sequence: CASSIGTSGVLDTQYF.

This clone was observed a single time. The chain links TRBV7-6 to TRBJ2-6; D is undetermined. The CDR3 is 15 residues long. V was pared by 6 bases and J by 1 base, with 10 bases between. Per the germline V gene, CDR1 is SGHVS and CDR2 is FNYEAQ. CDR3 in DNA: TGTGCCAGCAGACCGGAAGCGTCTGGGGCCAACGTCCTGACTTTC. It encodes CASRPEASGANVLTF.

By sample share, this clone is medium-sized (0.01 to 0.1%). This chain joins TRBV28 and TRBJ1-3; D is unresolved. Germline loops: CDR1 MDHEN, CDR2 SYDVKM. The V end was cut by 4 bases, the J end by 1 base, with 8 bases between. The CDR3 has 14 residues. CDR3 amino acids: CASSSRSSGNTIYF. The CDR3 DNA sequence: TGTGCCAGCAGTTCCCGCAGTTCTGGAAACACCATATATTTT. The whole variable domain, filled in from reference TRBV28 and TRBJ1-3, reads DVKVTQSSRYLVKRTGEKVFLECVQDMDHENMFWYRQDPGLGLRLIYFSYDVKMKEKGDIPEGYSVSREKKERFSLILESASTNQTSMYLCASSSRSSGNTIYFGEGSWLTVV.